The present TCR beta chain was sequenced within a study of blood T cells in healthy people across ages. The V and J ends lost 2 bases and 11 bases, in that order; junction bases with no gene match: 10. Germline V gene sequence: CDR1 MNHEY, CDR2 SVGEGT. The length of the CDR3 is 14 residues. A remark on this clonotype: Antigen specificity is unknown.

Using a J-beta primer mix together with a sample-barcoded 5' primer, a second PCR was run for roughly 7 to 12 cycles. Tags on each cDNA molecule came from a template-switch adaptor with 12 random nucleotides. Each CDR3 protein is one row after TCRdb ran MiXCR on the 5' RACE reads. Counted here are fewer than 950,000 distinct CDR3 sequences, roughly 50% occurring once; the ten biggest clones make up roughly two fifths. Findings and limits, study-wide: Higher diversity and more naive CD4+ cells were features of long-lived donors, compared to aged donors.

This rearrangement joins TRBV6-2 or TRBV6-3 to TRBJ2-5; 8 bases align to TRBD2. Sequencing was performed on blood. This receptor was obtained from a man aged 80 or over in good health. The CDR3 here is CASSYLAGGNEQYF. The CDR3 DNA reads as TGTGCCAGCAGTTACCTTGCGGGGGGAAATGAGCAGTACTTC.